One sample yielded the 28 T cell receptor beta chains listed below, sequenced in a study of identical twins' blood T cells. MiXCR, run by TCRdb on the 5' RACE reads, gives a single entry per CDR3 protein. In the table there are 300,000 to 450,000 distinct CDR3 sequences, approximately 30% of which are singletons. Sequenced input: PBMCs. These receptors were obtained from a woman between 18 and 50 years old in good health.

This clonotype has more than one count but fewer than ten. The chain combines TRBV5-1 with TRBJ2-7, with D maybe TRBD1 (5 bases). The V gene lost 2 bases and the J gene lost 3 bases, with 9 bases spanning the gap. The CDR3 extends over 13 amino acids. Germline V gene lookup returns CDR1 SGHRS and CDR2 YFSETQ. This chain's CDR3 is CASSFQGYYEQYF. The CDR3 DNA reads TGCGCCAGCAGCTTTCAGGGATACTACGAGCAGTACTTC.

Regarding this clonotype: A read error may be the cause here, since a much bigger clone is one base away. The chain is built from TRBV29-1 and TRBJ1-2; possibly TRBD1 for D (5 bases). Trimming pared 4 bases from V and 4 bases from J, leaving 7 bases between. This CDR3 is 11 amino acids long. Germline CDR1 is SQVTM and CDR2 is ANQGSEA. CDR3 loop: CSVVGGYGYTF. As DNA, the CDR3 is TGCAGCGTTGTTGGGGGCTATGGCTACACCTTC.

V and J are TRBV5-1 and TRBJ2-3; 8 bases are a match to TRBD1. After removal of 4 bases from V and 3 bases from J, the junction contained 4 bases not matched to a gene. Germline CDR1 and CDR2: SGHRS and YFSETQ. CDR3 size: 14 residues. CDR3 protein: CASSGWTGTDTQYF. CDR3 DNA: TGCGCCAGCAGCGGTTGGACAGGGACAGATACGCAGTATTTT.

CDR3 protein: CSVDPPPRLNYGYTF. The CDR3 region has the DNA TGCAGCGTTGATCCCCCCCCTCGGCTAAACTATGGCTACACCTTC. The chain recombines TRBV29-1 with TRBJ1-2; D uncertain. V was shortened by 3 bases and J by 2 bases, with 16 bases between the two germline ends. The CDR3 length is 15 residues. CDR1 and CDR2 (germline): SQVTM, ANQGSEA. Using reference TRBV29-1 and TRBJ1-2 for the parts outside the CDR3, the full variable domain is SAVISQKPSRDICQRGTSLTIQCQVDSQVTMMFWYRQQPGQSLTLIATANQGSEATYESGFVIDKFPISRPNLTFSTLTVSNMSPEDSSIYLCSVDPPPRLNYGYTFGSGTRLTVV.

The rearrangement uses TRBV24-1 and TRBJ1-5; 9 positions agree with TRBD1. The CDR3 contains 15 residues. Germline CDR1 and CDR2: KGHDR and SFDVKD. J gave up 1 base and V 3 bases, and 0 bases lay outside the gene matches. The CDR3 sequence is CATSDGTGSNQPQHF. The CDR3 DNA is TGTGCCACCAGTGATGGGACAGGGAGCAATCAGCCCCAGCATTTT.

V usage is TRBV9 and J usage is TRBJ2-1; 7 nucleotides align to TRBD1. Looked up from germline, CDR1 is SGDLS and CDR2 is YYNGEE. V trimming: 0 bases; J trimming: 0 bases; junction bases outside the gene matches: 3. CDR3 size: 16 residues. The CDR3 DNA reads TGTGCCAGCAGCGTAGACAGGGGCTCCTCCTACAATGAGCAGTTCTTC. Translated, it gives CASSVDRGSSYNEQFF.

Turning to this clonotype: Sequence at one end of the junction differs from germline and may be a read error. This rearrangement joins TRBV29-1 to TRBJ1-4; D is unresolved. CDR3 length equals 12 residues. Germline CDR1 SQVTM, CDR2 ANQGSEA. The CDR3 DNA reads TGCGGCGTTGAGGGTGGAGATGAAAAACTGTTTTTT. Translating it yields CGVEGGDEKLFF.

This clonotype turned up a few times. This rearrangement joins TRBV6-5 to TRBJ2-7; 9 positions match TRBD1. CDR1 is MNHEY and CDR2 is SVGAGI in the germline V gene. Trimming at V came to 0 bases and at J to 4 bases, leaving 10 bases not matched to a gene. This CDR3 region has 17 residues. CDR3 in amino acids: CASSYSSRDRVMYEQYF. The CDR3 nucleotides are TGTGCCAGCAGTTACTCTTCCCGGGACAGGGTAATGTACGAGCAGTACTTC.

This clonotype was counted a few times. V usage is TRBV7-8 and J usage is TRBJ1-2; TRBD1 might be the D (6 bases). The V and J ends lost 6 bases and 14 bases respectively, with 22 bases between them. CDR1 is SGHVS, CDR2 FQNEAQ, per germline. The CDR3 is made up of 13 amino acids. CDR3: CASREKWGHRHTF. The CDR3 region has the DNA TGTGCCAGCAGGGAAAAATGGGGACATCGGCATACCTTC.

This chain joins TRBV20-1 and TRBJ1-1; D is perhaps TRBD1 (6 bases). From germline, CDR1 is DFQATT and CDR2 SNEGSKA (reference sequence). V lost 2 bases to trimming and J lost 4 bases, with 11 bases between them. The CDR3 runs 13 residues. CDR3: CSARKGGPTEAFF. Written as DNA, the CDR3 is TGCAGTGCTAGAAAGGGGGGGCCCACTGAAGCTTTCTTT.

The chain links TRBV9 to TRBJ2-1, with TRBD2 identical over 9 bases. V was clipped by 0 bases and J by 9 bases; unmatched bases: 7. CDR3 length: 15 residues. The V gene's germline CDR1 is SGDLS and CDR2 YYNGEE. The CDR3 here is CASSVEASGTGEQFF. CDR3 in DNA: TGTGCCAGCAGCGTAGAGGCTAGCGGGACCGGTGAGCAGTTCTTC.

This clonotype showed up just a few times. The chain joins TRBV10-3 to TRBJ1-2; the D is unclear. Trimming took 2 bases from V and 11 from J, leaving 12 bases between them. CDR1 and CDR2 from the germline V gene are ENHRY and SYGVKD. This CDR3 spans 12 amino acids. Here the CDR3 DNA reads TGTGCCATCAGTGAGCTGGCAGCTGAGTACACCTTC. Translated: CAISELAAEYTF.

Only a few counts were recorded for this clonotype. V is TRBV7-2 and J is TRBJ1-2; D gene uncertain. V was clipped by 1 base and J by 7 bases, with 16 bases between them. The CDR3 covers 15 residues. CDR1 and CDR2 from the germline V gene are SGHTA and FQGNSA. CDR3 amino acids: CASSLDRSGYAGYTF. As DNA, the CDR3 is TGTGCCAGCAGCTTAGATCGGTCGGGGTATGCTGGCTACACCTTC.

This clonotype was observed a few times. The rearrangement joins TRBV19 to TRBJ2-5, with TRBD2 as a possible D gene (5 bases). The CDR3 is made up of 13 amino acids. Germline CDR1 reads LNHDA; CDR2 reads SQIVND (reference sequence). With 3 bases removed from V and 2 bases from J, the gap between germline ends came to 7 bases. The CDR3 here is CASSIREQETQYF. CDR3 sequence (DNA): TGTGCCAGTAGTATCCGGGAACAAGAGACCCAGTACTTC.

Only a few counts were recorded for this clonotype. V usage is TRBV28 and J usage is TRBJ1-4; D is uncertain. CDR3 size: 15 residues. V was clipped by 6 bases and J by 0 bases, with 11 bases between them. CDR1 and CDR2 (germline): MDHEN, SYDVKM. CDR3 amino acids: CASRKDTATNEKLFF. DNA for the CDR3: TGTGCCAGCAGAAAAGACACAGCAACTAATGAAAAACTGTTTTTT.

The chain has TRBV4-1 and TRBJ1-1; D gene ambiguous. CDR3 size: 14 residues. CDR1 and CDR2 from the germline V gene are MGHRA and YSYEKL. Trimming took 3 bases from V and 1 from J, leaving 9 bases between them. The CDR3 bases are TGCGCCAGCAGCCACTTGGTCGGGAACACTGAAGCTTTCTTT. Protein sequence: CASSHLVGNTEAFF.

The table lists this clonotype with a few counts. A read error is possible here, since a much larger clone lies one base away. The chain recombines TRBV6-2 or TRBV6-3 with TRBJ1-1; D is undetermined. Germline CDR1 is MNHEY and CDR2 is SVGEGT. Trimming removed 0 bases from V and 0 bases from J, with 2 bases in between. The CDR3 runs to 13 residues. CDR3 amino acids: CASSYSVNTEAFF. The CDR3 DNA follows: TGTGCCAGCAGTTACTCAGTGAACACTGAAGCTTTCTTT.

This clonotype occurred a few times. The V and J genes are TRBV7-2 and TRBJ1-1; the match to TRBD1 covers 7 bases. Germline CDR1 is SGHTA and CDR2 is FQGNSA. This CDR3 comprises 14 residues. Unmatched junction bases numbered 10, after V lost 1 base and J lost 11 bases. This CDR3 is CASSLGGRGRFAFF. In DNA form, the CDR3 reads TGTGCCAGCAGCTTAGGGGGGAGGGGGCGTTTTGCTTTCTTT. Full variable domain (missing parts from reference TRBV7-2 and TRBJ1-1): GAGVSQSPSNKVTEKGKDVELRCDPISGHTALYWYRQSLGQGLEFLIYFQGNSAPDKSGLPSDRFSAERTGGSVSTLTIQRTQQEDSAVYLCASSLGGRGRFAFFGQGTRLTVV.

The CDR3 loop reads CASSLRRASNTDTQYF. DNA of the CDR3: TGTGCCAGCAGCTTAAGGAGGGCTAGCAACACAGATACGCAGTATTTT. The gene calls are TRBV5-6 and TRBJ2-3, with D possibly being TRBD2 (6 bases). The CDR3 is made up of 16 amino acids. CDR1 SGHDT and CDR2 YYEEEE come from the germline V gene. The V end lost 2 bases, the J end lost 2 bases, and 15 bases lay between the germline ends.

The chain has TRBV7-9 and TRBJ2-1; unclear D gene. Per germline, CDR1 SEHNR and CDR2 FQNEAQ (reference sequence). V was clipped by 3 bases and J by 9 bases, with 9 bases between them. There are 12 residues in the CDR3. In DNA, the CDR3 is TGTGCCAGCAGCTTGGCTAGAGGTGAGCAGTTCTTC. Translating gives CASSLARGEQFF.

In this sample, this clonotype turned up a few times. The chain couples TRBV7-9 to TRBJ1-2; D is perhaps TRBD1 (5 bases). The CDR3 is 17 residues long. Germline V CDR1 and CDR2: SEHNR, FQNEAQ (reference sequence). With 4 bases removed from V and 6 bases from J, the gap between germline ends came to 24 bases. In nucleotides, the CDR3 is TGTGCCAGCAGCTCTCCGCTCAAGGGGAGTGAGCTCGATGGCTACACCTTC. Residues: CASSSPLKGSELDGYTF.

This clonotype was found a few times. The chain carries TRBV5-1 and TRBJ1-1; D is ambiguous. The CDR3 contains 17 residues. Germline CDR1 reads SGHRS; CDR2 reads YFSETQ. V lost 1 base, J lost 6 bases, and 22 bases lay in between. The chain's CDR3 is CASSLSFPAGPSAEAFF. The CDR3 DNA reads TGCGCCAGCAGCTTGTCTTTTCCGGCGGGCCCCTCCGCTGAAGCTTTCTTT.

Of note for this clonotype: This may come from a read error, since a much larger clone is one base off. The CDR3 does not close with the conserved phenylalanine or tryptophan, likely indicating a read error. J is TRBJ1-1 and V is TRBV29-1, with D hard to call. This CDR3 is 12 amino acids long. Germline CDR1 reads SQVTM; CDR2 reads ANQGSEA. The CDR3 coding sequence is TGCAGCCTTGAGGATGGCCACGATGAAGCTTTCTGT. Protein product: CSLEDGHDEAFC.

The rearrangement joins TRBV2 to TRBJ1-1; tentative D call: TRBD1 (6 bases). The CDR3 covers 14 residues. In germline, CDR1 is SNHLY, CDR2 FYNNEI. V lost 6 bases to trimming and J lost 9 bases, with 20 bases between them. The CDR3 reads CASRSTGTTSQAFF. The CDR3 DNA follows: TGTGCCAGCAGGTCAACCGGGACAACATCTCAAGCTTTCTTT.

V is TRBV5-6 and J is TRBJ2-1; TRBD1 aligns across 7 bases. The CDR3 is made up of 13 amino acids. The junction had 6 bases not matched to a gene; V was cut back by 4 bases and J by 8 bases. The germline V gene encodes CDR1 SGHDT and CDR2 YYEEEE. CDR3 in amino acids: CASSQTGTDEQFF. CDR3 DNA: TGTGCCAGCAGCCAGACAGGGACCGATGAGCAGTTCTTC.

Concerning this clonotype: A much larger clone sits a single nucleotide away, making a read error possible. The chain joins TRBV11-3 to TRBJ1-1, with D possibly being TRBD1 (6 bases). Germline loops: CDR1 SGHNT, CDR2 YENEEA. The CDR3 sequence is 12 residues long. Deletions cut 6 bases from V and 10 bases from J, with 15 bases between. In DNA, the CDR3 is TGTGCCAGCAGGTATCAGGGGAGTGGAGCTTTCTTT. Its protein product is CASRYQGSGAFF.

The chain links TRBV5-1 to TRBJ2-7; D may be TRBD2 (6 bases). V was cut by 0 bases and J by 5 bases, with 18 bases left in between. CDR3 length: 16 amino acids. Germline values: CDR1 SGHRS, CDR2 YFSETQ. The CDR3 DNA sequence: TGCGCCAGCAGCTTGGCCGTTACCGGGAGTAAAAACGAGCAGTACTTC. It translates to CASSLAVTGSKNEQYF.

CDR3 protein: CSVDRGGNTIYF. The CDR3 coding sequence is TGCAGCGTTGACAGGGGCGGAAACACCATATATTTT. The gene calls are TRBV29-1 and TRBJ1-3, with D perhaps TRBD1 (6 bases). The CDR3 runs to 12 residues. With 3 bases removed from V and 4 bases from J, the gap between germline ends came to 7 bases. Per germline, CDR1 SQVTM and CDR2 ANQGSEA.